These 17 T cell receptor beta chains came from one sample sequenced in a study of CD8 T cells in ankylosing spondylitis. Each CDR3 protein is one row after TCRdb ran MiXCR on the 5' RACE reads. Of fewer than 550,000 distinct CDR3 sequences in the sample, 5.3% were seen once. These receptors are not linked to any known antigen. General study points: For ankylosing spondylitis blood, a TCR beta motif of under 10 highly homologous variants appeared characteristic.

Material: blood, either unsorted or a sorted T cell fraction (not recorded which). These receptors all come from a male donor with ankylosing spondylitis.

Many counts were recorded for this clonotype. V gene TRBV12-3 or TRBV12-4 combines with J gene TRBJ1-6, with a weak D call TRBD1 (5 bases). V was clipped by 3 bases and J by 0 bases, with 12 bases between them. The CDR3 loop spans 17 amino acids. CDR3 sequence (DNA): TGTGCCAGCAGTTTTTGGGCAGGGAGCTCCTATAATTCACCCCTCCACTTT. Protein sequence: CASSFWAGSSYNSPLHF.

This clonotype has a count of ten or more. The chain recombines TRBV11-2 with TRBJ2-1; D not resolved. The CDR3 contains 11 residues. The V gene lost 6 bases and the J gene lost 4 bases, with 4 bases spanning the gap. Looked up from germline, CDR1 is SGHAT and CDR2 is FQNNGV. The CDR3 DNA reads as TGTGCCAGCAGTTTTTACAATGAGCAGTTCTTC. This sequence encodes CASSFYNEQFF.

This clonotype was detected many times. CDR3 protein: CATSSGSYNEQFF. The CDR3 nucleotides are TGTGCCACCAGTAGCGGCTCCTACAATGAGCAGTTCTTC. This sequence joins TRBV24-1 and TRBJ2-1; D may be TRBD2 (5 bases). The CDR3 loop spans 13 amino acids. Trimming took off 6 bases at V and 0 bases at J, with 5 bases between the two ends. The germline V gene has CDR1 KGHDR and CDR2 SFDVKD.

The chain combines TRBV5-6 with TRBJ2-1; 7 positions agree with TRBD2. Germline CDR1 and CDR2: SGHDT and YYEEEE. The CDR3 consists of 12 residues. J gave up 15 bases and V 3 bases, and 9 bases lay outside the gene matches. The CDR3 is CASSSLRTRLFF. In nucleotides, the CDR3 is TGTGCCAGCAGCTCCCTAAGGACTAGGCTGTTCTTC.

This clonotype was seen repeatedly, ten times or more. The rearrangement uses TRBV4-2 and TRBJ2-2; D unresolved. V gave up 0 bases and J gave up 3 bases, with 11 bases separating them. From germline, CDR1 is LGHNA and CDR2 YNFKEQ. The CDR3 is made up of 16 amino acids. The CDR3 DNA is TGTGCCAGCAGCCAAGAGGTGGGAATCGACACCGGGGAGCTGTTTTTT. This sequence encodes CASSQEVGIDTGELFF.

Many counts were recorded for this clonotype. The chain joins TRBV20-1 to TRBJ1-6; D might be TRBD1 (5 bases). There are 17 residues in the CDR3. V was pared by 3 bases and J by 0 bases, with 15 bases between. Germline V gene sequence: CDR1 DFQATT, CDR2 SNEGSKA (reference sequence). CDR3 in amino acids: CSARGRDFSSYNSPLHF. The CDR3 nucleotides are TGCAGTGCTAGGGGTAGGGACTTCAGCTCCTATAATTCACCCCTCCACTTT.

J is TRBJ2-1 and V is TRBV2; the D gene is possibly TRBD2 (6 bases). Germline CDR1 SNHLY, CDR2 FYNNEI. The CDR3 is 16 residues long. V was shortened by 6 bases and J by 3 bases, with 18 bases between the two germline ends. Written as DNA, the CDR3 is TGTGCCAGCAGCCGGGACTCCCCTCTAGGCTACAATGAGCAGTTCTTC. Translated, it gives CASSRDSPLGYNEQFF.

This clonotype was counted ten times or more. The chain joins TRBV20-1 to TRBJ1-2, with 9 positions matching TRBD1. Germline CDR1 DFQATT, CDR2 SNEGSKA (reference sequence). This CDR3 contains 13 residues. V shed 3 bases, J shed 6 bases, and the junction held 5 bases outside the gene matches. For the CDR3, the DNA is TGCAGTGCTAGGGTACAGGGGGCTGATGGCTACACCTTC. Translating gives CSARVQGADGYTF.

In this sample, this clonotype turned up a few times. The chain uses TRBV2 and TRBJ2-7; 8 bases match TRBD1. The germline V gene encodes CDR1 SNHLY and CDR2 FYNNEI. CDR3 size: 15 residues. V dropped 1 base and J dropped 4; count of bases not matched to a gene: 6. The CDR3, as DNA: TGTGCCAGCAGTGAAGGCAGGGGGCGCGGATACGAGCAGTACTTC. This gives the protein CASSEGRGRGYEQYF.

The CDR3 loop is CASSSNSGRIYNEQFF. CDR3 nucleotide sequence: TGTGCCAGCAGTTCCAATAGCGGGAGGATCTACAATGAGCAGTTCTTC. This chain uses TRBV28 with TRBJ2-1; 10 bases fit TRBD2. The CDR3 runs to 16 residues. With V trimmed by 4 bases and J by 3 bases, 6 bases remained unmatched. Germline V gives CDR1 MDHEN, CDR2 SYDVKM.

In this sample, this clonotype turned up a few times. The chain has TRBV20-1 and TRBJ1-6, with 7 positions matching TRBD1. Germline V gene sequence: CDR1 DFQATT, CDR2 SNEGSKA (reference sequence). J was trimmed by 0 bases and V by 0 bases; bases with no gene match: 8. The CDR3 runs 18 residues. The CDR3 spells CSARDPPDRSSYNSPLHF. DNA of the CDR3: TGCAGTGCTAGAGATCCCCCGGACAGGAGCTCCTATAATTCACCCCTCCACTTT.

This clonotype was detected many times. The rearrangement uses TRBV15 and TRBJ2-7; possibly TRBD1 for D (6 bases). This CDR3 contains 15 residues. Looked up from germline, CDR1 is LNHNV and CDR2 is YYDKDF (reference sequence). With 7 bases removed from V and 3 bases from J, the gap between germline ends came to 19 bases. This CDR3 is CATKTTGNIGYEQYF. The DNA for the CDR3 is TGTGCCACCAAGACTACAGGGAATATCGGCTACGAGCAGTACTTC.

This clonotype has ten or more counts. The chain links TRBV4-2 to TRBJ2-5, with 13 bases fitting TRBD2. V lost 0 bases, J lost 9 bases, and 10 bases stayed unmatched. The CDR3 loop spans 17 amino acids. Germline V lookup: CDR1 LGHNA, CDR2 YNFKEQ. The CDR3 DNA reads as TGTGCCAGCAGCCAAGAACTAGCGGGAGGGCCGGGCGAGGCCCAGTACTTC. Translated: CASSQELAGGPGEAQYF.

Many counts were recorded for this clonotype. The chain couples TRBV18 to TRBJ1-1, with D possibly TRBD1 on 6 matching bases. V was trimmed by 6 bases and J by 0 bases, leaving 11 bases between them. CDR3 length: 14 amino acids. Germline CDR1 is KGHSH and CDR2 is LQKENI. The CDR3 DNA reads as TGTGCCAGCTCTTCAGGGGCCATGAACACTGAAGCTTTCTTT. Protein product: CASSSGAMNTEAFF.

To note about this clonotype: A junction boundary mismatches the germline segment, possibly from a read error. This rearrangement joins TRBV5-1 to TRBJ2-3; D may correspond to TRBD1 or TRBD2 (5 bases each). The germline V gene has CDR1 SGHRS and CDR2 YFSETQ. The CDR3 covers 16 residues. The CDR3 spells CASSPGRTYGDDTRYF. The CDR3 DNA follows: TGCGCCAGCAGCCCCGGTCGGACCTACGGGGACGATACGCGGTATTTT. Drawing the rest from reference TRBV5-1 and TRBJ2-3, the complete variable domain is KAGVTQTPRYLIKTRGQQVTLSCSPISGHRSVSWYQQTPGQGLQFLFEYFSETQRNKGNFPGRFSGRQFSNSRSEMNVSTLELGDSALYLCASSPGRTYGDDTRYFGPGTRLTVL.

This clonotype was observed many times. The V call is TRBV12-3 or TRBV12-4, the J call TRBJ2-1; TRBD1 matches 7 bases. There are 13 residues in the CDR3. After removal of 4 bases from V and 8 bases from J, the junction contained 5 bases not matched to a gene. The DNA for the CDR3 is TGTGCCAGCAGTTCCGACGGACAGGATGAGCAGTTCTTC. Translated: CASSSDGQDEQFF.

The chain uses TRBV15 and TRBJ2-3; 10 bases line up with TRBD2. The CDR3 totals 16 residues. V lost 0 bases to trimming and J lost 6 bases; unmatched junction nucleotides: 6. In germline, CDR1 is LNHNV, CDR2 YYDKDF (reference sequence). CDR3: CATSREAAGGLDTQYF. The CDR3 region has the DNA TGTGCCACCAGCAGAGAGGCAGCGGGGGGGCTCGATACGCAGTATTTT.